The 32 T cell receptor beta chains listed next were all sequenced from one sample in a study of Tregs in tolerant kidney transplant recipients (dated by TCRdb to between 2017 and 2020). To prepare the library, the immunoSEQ multiplex PCR assay was applied. The table comes from immuneACCESS by way of TCRdb, which keeps in-frame sequences with V and J called. Part of the clones is missing from these tables; in studies checked, under half for an unresolved V gene and the rest for unknown reasons. This sample has tens of thousands of clones in its table, and 93% of those were observed once. 1.5% to 2% of the sample lies in the top ten. Transplants used related donors with nonmyeloablative bone marrow transplantation; mixed chimerism was transient in the human trials. Sequencing was performed on CD4+ T cells from blood (PBMCs), taken 12 months after the transplant. The source is a human patient who received a combined kidney and bone marrow transplant. In transplant recipients, some T cells may be of donor rather than host origin.

The gene calls are TRBV5-5 and TRBJ1-2; no clear D. The CDR3 extends over 14 amino acids. From germline, CDR1 is SGHKS and CDR2 YYEKEE (reference sequence). Trimming stripped 1 base from V and 4 bases from J, with 11 bases between. CDR3 residues: CASSLTDKLYGYTF. In DNA, the CDR3 is TGTGCCAGCAGCTTGACTGACAAGCTCTATGGCTACACCTTC. The whole variable domain, remainder taken from reference TRBV5-5 and TRBJ1-2, is DAGVTQSPTHLIKTRGQQVTLRCSPISGHKSVSWYQQVLGQGPQFIFQYYEKEERGRGNFPDRFSARQFPNYSSELNVNALLLGDSALYLCASSLTDKLYGYTFGSGTRLTVV.

The rearrangement links TRBV21-1 to TRBJ2-3; the table's D call, TRBD1, has no DNA check behind it. TRBV21-1 is classified as a pseudogene. The CDR3 consists of 16 residues. The CDR3: CASSKEVGQKRETQYF. CDR3 DNA: TGTGCCAGCAGCAAAGAGGTGGGACAGAAAAGAGAGACGCAGTATTTT.

The chain couples TRBV5-1 to TRBJ2-5; D unclear. The germline V gene encodes CDR1 SGHRS and CDR2 YFSETQ. Trimming cost V 0 bases and J 5 bases, with 11 bases left between them. The CDR3 contains 14 residues. CDR3 in DNA: TGCGCCAGCAGCTTGGATTCGAGATGGGAGACCCAGTACTTC. Residues: CASSLDSRWETQYF.

This sequence joins TRBV7-2 and TRBJ2-5, with D tentatively TRBD1 (6 bases). The CDR3 runs to 14 residues. Trimming removed 2 bases from V and 2 bases from J, with 9 bases in between. Per the germline V gene, CDR1 is SGHTA and CDR2 is FQGNSA. CDR3 region: CASSLQGLQETQYF. DNA for the CDR3: TGTGCCAGCAGCTTACAGGGGTTGCAAGAGACCCAGTACTTC.

The DNA for the CDR3 is TGTGCCAGCAGTTTGCTCAGGGGATCACCCCTCCACTTT. Its translation: CASSLLRGSPLHF. J is TRBJ1-6 and V is TRBV28; tentatively, D is TRBD1 (6 bases). V was clipped by 3 bases and J by 10 bases, with 10 bases between them. Germline CDR1 and CDR2: MDHEN and SYDVKM. The CDR3 covers 13 residues.

The chain has TRBV27 and TRBJ2-7, with 11 bases fitting TRBD1. Germline CDR1 is MNHEY and CDR2 is SMNVEV (reference sequence). CDR3 size: 15 residues. The V gene end was trimmed by 5 bases and the J gene end by 2 bases; junction bases not matched to a gene: 5. The CDR3 DNA sequence: TGTGCCAGCAGTAGGGGGGACAGGGGGACCTACGAGCAGTACTTC. It is translated as CASSRGDRGTYEQYF.

The rearrangement joins TRBV30 to TRBJ2-2, with 9 bases lining up with TRBD2. The CDR3 sequence is 14 residues long. Looked up from germline, CDR1 is GTSNPN and CDR2 is SVGIG (reference sequence). Trimming took 5 bases from V and 2 from J; bases not matched to a gene: 3. The CDR3 is CAWGTSINTGELFF. Written as DNA, the CDR3 is TGTGCCTGGGGGACTAGCATTAACACCGGGGAGCTGTTTTTT.

In nucleotides, the CDR3 is TGTGCCAGCAGCCCCTGGACTAGCGGGGCCACCGGGGAGCTGTTTTTT. Protein sequence: CASSPWTSGATGELFF. The chain is built from TRBV11-2 and TRBJ2-2, with 12 bases that match TRBD2. The V gene end was trimmed by 5 bases and the J gene end by 4 bases; junction bases not matched to a gene: 5. Germline V gene lookup returns CDR1 SGHAT and CDR2 FQNNGV. There are 16 residues in the CDR3.

The V and J genes are TRBV7-2 and TRBJ2-5, with 10 nucleotides matching TRBD2. The CDR3 has 16 residues. Germline V gives CDR1 SGHTA, CDR2 FQGNSA. J lost 5 bases, V lost 4 bases, and 10 bases had no gene match. Written as DNA, the CDR3 is TGTGCCAGCAGCTCCAAGCGGGGGGGCCTCCCCGAGACCCAGTACTTC. It encodes CASSSKRGGLPETQYF.

This chain links TRBV5-6 with TRBJ2-1; TRBD2 is a possible D gene (5 bases). The germline CDR1 and CDR2 sequences are SGHDT and YYEEEE. CDR3 length: 17 residues. Deletions cut 5 bases from V and 0 bases from J, with 18 bases between. The CDR3 loop reads CASSQLRSSPSYNEQFF. In nucleotides, the CDR3 is TGTGCCAGCAGTCAACTGAGATCTAGCCCCTCCTACAATGAGCAGTTCTTC.

There are a few counts of this clone. V and J are TRBV11-2 and TRBJ1-2; D is unresolved. Trimming removed 0 bases at V and 7 bases at J, with 9 bases between. The CDR3 totals 13 residues. Per germline, CDR1 SGHAT and CDR2 FQNNGV. The CDR3 DNA sequence: TGTGCCAGCAGCTTAGATCCTTCCGGTGGCTACACCTTC. It specifies CASSLDPSGGYTF.

V usage is TRBV28 and J usage is TRBJ1-5, with TRBD1 matching 8 bases. Germline V gene data show CDR1 as MDHEN and CDR2 as SYDVKM. The CDR3 has 13 residues. The junction had 5 bases not matched to a gene; V was cut back by 7 bases and J by 6 bases. The chain's CDR3 is CASTEQGVQPQHF. The DNA for the CDR3 is TGTGCCAGCACCGAACAGGGGGTTCAGCCCCAGCATTTT.

V gene TRBV11-3 combines with J gene TRBJ1-2; TRBD1 might be the D (6 bases). Germline CDR1 reads SGHNT; CDR2 reads YENEEA. Trimming pared 5 bases from V and 2 bases from J, leaving 9 bases between. The CDR3 covers 13 residues. The CDR3: CASSPQGNYGYTF. The CDR3 nucleotides are TGTGCCAGCAGCCCGCAGGGGAACTATGGCTACACCTTC.

The rearrangement joins TRBV5-1 to TRBJ2-3; D is uncertain. Germline assignment: CDR1 SGHRS and CDR2 YFSETQ. CDR3 size: 13 residues. Trimming removed 4 bases from V and 2 bases from J, with 8 bases in between. CDR3 nucleotide sequence: TGCGCCAGCAGCCTTATACTCACAGATACGCAGTATTTT. It codes for CASSLILTDTQYF.

A single count supports this clone. V usage is TRBV7-3 and J usage is TRBJ2-3; D uncertain. V was cut by 5 bases and J by 6 bases, with 3 bases left in between. From germline, CDR1 is SGHTA and CDR2 FQGTGA. The CDR3 totals 10 residues. The CDR3 loop is CASSPDTQYF. DNA of the CDR3: TGTGCCAGCAGCCCGGATACGCAGTATTTT.

This chain joins TRBV9 and TRBJ2-2; TRBD1 aligns across 7 bases. The ends lost 4 bases at V and 8 bases at J; junction bases unmatched: 8. CDR3 length: 14 residues. Germline V gives CDR1 SGDLS, CDR2 YYNGEE. The CDR3 nucleotides read TGTGCCAGCAGCTCTACAGGGGTCAAGGGGGAGCTGTTTTTT. Translated: CASSSTGVKGELFF.

V and J are TRBV30 and TRBJ2-5; TRBD1 agrees at 7 bases. J gave up 5 bases and V 3 bases, and 3 bases lay outside the gene matches. CDR3 length: 12 residues. Germline CDR1 reads GTSNPN; CDR2 reads SVGIG (reference sequence). The CDR3 spells CAWSPRGETQYF. The CDR3 region has the DNA TGTGCCTGGAGCCCCAGGGGGGAGACCCAGTACTTC. The complete variable domain, with remaining parts taken from reference TRBV30 and TRBJ2-5, reads SQTIHQWPATLVQPVGSPLSLECTVEGTSNPNLYWYRQAAGRGLQLLFYSVGIGQISSEVPQNLSASRPQDRQFILSSKKLLLSDSGFYLCAWSPRGETQYFGPGTRLLVL.

This clone was observed once. The chain uses TRBV7-2 and TRBJ2-7; 9 nucleotides match TRBD2. CDR3 length equals 16 residues. The germline V gene encodes CDR1 SGHTA and CDR2 FQGNSA. V lost 3 bases, J lost 3 bases, and 9 bases stayed unmatched. The CDR3 loop is CASSLASGKLLYEQYF. CDR3 DNA sequence: TGTGCCAGCAGCTTGGCTAGCGGGAAGCTCCTCTACGAGCAGTACTTC.

J is TRBJ2-1 and V is TRBV6-4; 13 nucleotides match TRBD2. CDR1 MRHNA and CDR2 SNTAGT come from the germline V gene. This CDR3 region has 14 residues. V lost 3 bases to trimming and J lost 9 bases; unmatched junction nucleotides: 2. In DNA, the CDR3 is TGTGCCAGCAGTGAAAGACTAGCGGGAGGTGAGCAGTTCTTC. This sequence encodes CASSERLAGGEQFF.

V and J are TRBV11-1 and TRBJ1-4; 7 bases agree with TRBD1. CDR1 is SGHAT and CDR2 is FQDESV in the germline V gene (reference sequence). V lost 5 bases and J lost 0; bases outside the gene matches: 3. This CDR3 comprises 15 residues. The CDR3 DNA reads as TGTGCCAGCAGCACCGACAGGGCAACTAATGAAAAACTGTTTTTT. Translation gives CASSTDRATNEKLFF.

The rearrangement uses TRBV9 and TRBJ2-2; D might be TRBD2 (6 bases). The CDR3 totals 16 residues. The V gene lost 6 bases and the J gene lost 1 base, with 16 bases spanning the gap. Germline V gene data show CDR1 as SGDLS and CDR2 as YYNGEE. CDR3 nucleotides: TGTGCCAGCACCCAGGGCGGGGCACAGAACACCGGGGAGCTGTTTTTT. Protein product: CASTQGGAQNTGELFF.

This clone was counted only a few times. The rearrangement links TRBV19 to TRBJ2-2, with TRBD1 identical over 10 bases. CDR1 is LNHDA, CDR2 SQIVND, per germline (reference sequence). With V trimmed by 0 bases and J by 3 bases, 10 bases remained unmatched. The length of the CDR3 is 19 residues. The CDR3 is CASSIETGQGSVDTGELFF. CDR3 bases: TGTGCCAGTAGTATAGAGACGGGACAGGGGTCCGTGGACACCGGGGAGCTGTTTTTT.

The table lists this clone with a few counts. The CDR3 here is CSVQNRDYEQYF. CDR3 in DNA: TGCAGCGTTCAAAACAGGGACTACGAGCAGTACTTC. This chain uses TRBV29-1 with TRBJ2-7; possibly TRBD1 for D (6 bases). The germline gives CDR1 SQVTM, CDR2 ANQGSEA. Trimming took off 5 bases at V and 3 bases at J, with 11 bases between the two ends. This CDR3 comprises 12 residues.

The gene calls are TRBV5-1 and TRBJ2-7; 9 nucleotides agree with TRBD1. The CDR3 covers 17 residues. Germline CDR1 is SGHRS and CDR2 is YFSETQ. Trimming at V came to 2 bases and at J to 6 bases, leaving 15 bases not matched to a gene. The CDR3 DNA reads TGCGCCAGCAGCTTCATACATCCGGGACAGGGAATGTTCGAGCAGTACTTC. It specifies CASSFIHPGQGMFEQYF.

The rearrangement joins TRBV7-2 to TRBJ1-4; no clear D. This CDR3 has 14 residues. With 1 base removed from V and 4 bases from J, the gap between germline ends came to 7 bases. Germline V CDR1 and CDR2: SGHTA, FQGNSA. The CDR3 DNA is TGTGCCAGCAGCTTAGGTTTCAGTAATGAAAAACTGTTTTTT. Amino acid sequence: CASSLGFSNEKLFF.

The J gene is TRBJ1-6, the V gene TRBV28; D is ambiguous. This CDR3 comprises 18 residues. From germline, CDR1 is MDHEN and CDR2 SYDVKM. The V end lost 2 bases, the J end lost 5 bases, and 19 bases lay between the germline ends. For the CDR3, the DNA is TGTGCCAGCAGTTTAATTGGGCCCGACCTTTTTCATAATTCACCCCTCCACTTT. Translating gives CASSLIGPDLFHNSPLHF.

The J gene is TRBJ2-5, the V gene TRBV19; 9 nucleotides agree with TRBD1. Germline CDR1 is LNHDA and CDR2 is SQIVND (reference sequence). The CDR3 consists of 15 residues. The trim removed 4 bases at V and 4 bases at J, leaving 7 bases unmatched. CDR3 sequence: CASSTGQGIRETQYF. The CDR3, as DNA: TGTGCCAGTAGTACGGGACAGGGAATCCGAGAGACCCAGTACTTC.

This chain connects TRBV6-5 to TRBJ2-7; 7 bases are shared with TRBD1. CDR3 length: 14 amino acids. CDR1 is MNHEY, CDR2 SVGAGI, per germline. Germline trimming cut 9 bases from V and 0 bases from J; bases unmatched to any gene: 8. The CDR3 here is CARQGQQISYEQYF. CDR3 DNA: TGTGCCAGACAGGGACAGCAAATCTCCTACGAGCAGTACTTC.

J is TRBJ1-1 and V is TRBV7-2; TRBD1 might be the D (6 bases). The CDR3 consists of 15 residues. V was clipped by 5 bases and J by 5 bases, with 18 bases between them. In germline, CDR1 is SGHTA, CDR2 FQGNSA. Written as DNA, the CDR3 is TGTGCCAGCAGCCTCCAACAGGGAAGGCGGACTGAAGCTTTCTTT. Residues: CASSLQQGRRTEAFF.

The genes are TRBV10-3 and TRBJ2-2, with unresolved D. Germline V CDR1 and CDR2: ENHRY, SYGVKD. The CDR3 has 14 amino acids. V shed 4 bases and J shed 2 bases, with 8 bases lying between them. CDR3 residues: CAISVAVNTGELFF. The CDR3 DNA is TGTGCCATCAGTGTAGCAGTTAACACCGGGGAGCTGTTTTTT.

The rearrangement joins TRBV10-3 to TRBJ2-5, with no clear D. CDR1 ENHRY and CDR2 SYGVKD come from the germline V gene. CDR3 length: 12 amino acids. V gave up 4 bases and J gave up 2 bases, with 5 bases separating them. This chain's CDR3 is CAISAQQETQYF. In DNA form, the CDR3 reads TGTGCCATCAGTGCACAGCAAGAGACCCAGTACTTC.

This rearrangement joins TRBV5-1 to TRBJ2-3; 13 bases agree with TRBD2. This CDR3 has 19 amino acids. With V trimmed by 2 bases and J by 1 base, 10 bases remained unmatched. Germline CDR1 is SGHRS and CDR2 is YFSETQ. CDR3 DNA sequence: TGCGCCAGCAGCTTACCACTAAGGACTAGCGGGGGCGGCACAGATACGCAGTATTTT. This gives the protein CASSLPLRTSGGGTDTQYF.